This TCR beta chain appears in the sequencing data of a study of blood T cell repertoires in COVID-19. Study summary: The origin of the acute and convalescent COVID-19 samples was the United States, Italy and Spain.

The CDR3 consists of 11 residues. Germline V CDR1 and CDR2: SQVTM, ANQGSEA. Trimming took off 6 bases at V and 4 bases at J, with 9 bases between the two ends. Produced via immunoSEQ multiplex PCR; TCRdb's table is partial and in-frame only. Here the sample spans roughly 130,000 clones, 75% to 90% being singletons. The TCR originated in a man aged 55 to 69 with active or convalescent COVID-19. The V gene is TRBV29-1, the J gene TRBJ1-1; D ambiguous. The sequenced material came from peripheral blood. This CDR3 reads CSVAHSTEAFF. CDR3 coding DNA: TGCAGCGTAGCTCACAGCACTGAAGCTTTCTTT.